This TCR beta chain is drawn from a study of cytomegalovirus exposure and HLA in healthy donors. Study-wide points: Cytomegalovirus status was reportedly diagnosed by the classifier with high specificity and sensitivity. In vitro testing confirmed a few CMV-associated chains as specific for CMV antigens. The authors enumerated under 200 TCR beta chains as linked to cytomegalovirus.

TCRdb keeps only in-frame clones here, not all; method: immunoSEQ multiplex PCR. The sample includes some 200,000 clones, approximately 86% of them seen just once. CDR3 length: 14 amino acids. Per the germline V gene, CDR1 is SGHAT and CDR2 is FQNNGV. V lost 5 bases and J lost 1, with 11 bases in between. Notes on this clone: The antigen is undetermined.

This TCR came from a man aged 30 to 39 in good health and CMV-seropositive. Sequenced: PBMCs. This chain uses TRBV11-2 with TRBJ2-5; D unclear. In nucleotides, the CDR3 is TGTGCCAGCAGCCCCTCGCCCTTCCAAGAGACCCAGTACTTC. This codes for CASSPSPFQETQYF.